These 19 T cell receptor beta chains share one sample of origin, sequenced in a study of radiation and T cells in renal cell carcinoma. TCRdb's copy holds only in-frame clones and misses some; the assay was immunoSEQ multiplex PCR. The sample shows approximately 92,000 clones, around 85% of them seen only once. Time point meaning: blood 4 weeks post-SBRT, at nephrectomy. Treatment specified: 15 Gy SBRT to primary tumor, nephrectomy 4 weeks later. The sequenced sample was blood, obtained from a patient whose treatment included radiotherapy and nephrectomy. Receptors were obtained from a man in his fifties or sixties with renal cell carcinoma.

The V and J genes are TRBV4-1 and TRBJ1-6; tentative D call: TRBD1 (5 bases). CDR3 length: 16 amino acids. V was cut by 3 bases and J by 0 bases, with 9 bases left in between. Germline assignment: CDR1 MGHRA and CDR2 YSYEKL. The CDR3 sequence: CASSHDDSSYNSPLHF. CDR3 bases: TGCGCCAGCAGCCATGATGACAGCTCCTATAATTCACCCCTCCACTTT.

This chain connects TRBV4-3 to TRBJ1-1; D gene uncertain. The V gene's germline CDR1 is LGHNA and CDR2 YSLEER. The CDR3 runs 14 residues. The ends were cut back, 2 bases at V and 7 bases at J, with 14 bases in the middle. CDR3 coding DNA: TGCGCCAGCAGCCAATACCCTTCTGCGGGTGAAGCTTTCTTT. It translates to CASSQYPSAGEAFF.

The chain couples TRBV10-3 to TRBJ2-7, with TRBD2 matching over 10 bases. The CDR3 has 15 amino acids. CDR1 ENHRY and CDR2 SYGVKD come from the germline V gene. Trimming took 3 bases from V and 1 from J; bases not matched to a gene: 3. The DNA for the CDR3 is TGTGCCATCAGTGAACCAGCGGGAGGGTCCTACGAGCAGTACTTC. It translates to CAISEPAGGSYEQYF.

The V and J genes are TRBV5-4 and TRBJ1-2; D is perhaps TRBD1 (5 bases). Trimming took 0 bases from V and 7 from J, leaving 10 bases between them. CDR3 size: 13 residues. Per germline, CDR1 SGHNT and CDR2 YYREEE (reference sequence). CDR3 nucleotides: TGTGCCAGCAGCTTGGGGGGACGCTCTGGCTACACCTTC. Translating it yields CASSLGGRSGYTF. The whole variable domain, filled in from reference TRBV5-4 and TRBJ1-2, reads ETGVTQSPTHLIKTRGQQVTLRCSSQSGHNTVSWYQQALGQGPQFIFQYYREEENGRGNFPPRFSGLQFPNYSSELNVNALELDDSALYLCASSLGGRSGYTFGSGTRLTVV.

The V gene is TRBV21-1, the J gene TRBJ2-7; no check of the table's D call, TRBD1, against the DNA was made. TRBV21-1 constitutes a pseudogene. The CDR3 runs 16 residues. The CDR3 reads CAGRDRSLCASSEQYF. Here the CDR3 DNA reads TGTGCCGGTAGGGACAGGTCCCTATGTGCGTCCTCCGAGCAGTACTTC.

CDR3 protein: CASSGRQGLAGTDTQYF. The CDR3 DNA reads as TGTGCCAGCAGTGGGCGACAGGGACTAGCGGGGACAGATACGCAGTATTTT. This chain uses TRBV2 with TRBJ2-3, with 13 bases fitting TRBD2. The CDR3 spans 17 residues. Losses at the gene ends were 4 bases for V and 3 bases for J; bases not matched to a gene: 7. The germline V gene encodes CDR1 SNHLY and CDR2 FYNNEI.

The V call is TRBV19, the J call TRBJ1-4; unclear D gene. Trimming pared 8 bases from V and 0 bases from J, leaving 13 bases between. The CDR3 length is 15 residues. CDR1 LNHDA and CDR2 SQIVND come from the germline V gene (reference sequence). Written as DNA, the CDR3 is TGTGCCAGTCGCCGGCGGGAAGCAACTAATGAAAAACTGTTTTTT. Translated: CASRRREATNEKLFF.

V is TRBV19 and J is TRBJ2-1; D is possibly TRBD2 (5 bases). V was clipped by 1 base and J by 5 bases, with 12 bases between them. Germline V CDR1 and CDR2: LNHDA, SQIVND (reference sequence). The CDR3 extends over 15 amino acids. The CDR3 region is CASSIGTGVNNEQFF. The CDR3 DNA sequence: TGTGCCAGTAGTATAGGGACTGGTGTTAACAATGAGCAGTTCTTC.

This sequence joins TRBV9 and TRBJ2-1, with D maybe TRBD2 (6 bases). V lost 0 bases and J lost 4, with 11 bases in between. Per germline, CDR1 SGDLS and CDR2 YYNGEE. The CDR3 runs to 15 residues. CDR3 loop: CASSVDGRGYNEQFF. The CDR3 DNA follows: TGTGCCAGCAGCGTAGACGGGAGAGGATACAATGAGCAGTTCTTC.

The V and J genes are TRBV4-1 and TRBJ2-7; TRBD1 matches at 9 bases. This CDR3 spans 17 amino acids. Unmatched junction bases numbered 14, after V lost 4 bases and J lost 4 bases. Per the germline V gene, CDR1 is MGHRA and CDR2 is YSYEKL. The CDR3: CASSRDYRDRDPYEQYF. DNA for the CDR3: TGCGCCAGCAGCCGAGACTACCGGGACAGGGACCCTTACGAGCAGTACTTC.

This clone has more than one count but fewer than ten. This sequence joins TRBV19 and TRBJ2-5; TRBD2 might be the D (5 bases). V gave up 9 bases and J gave up 2 bases, with 13 bases separating them. The CDR3 runs 13 residues. The V gene's germline CDR1 is LNHDA and CDR2 SQIVND (reference sequence). The CDR3 DNA sequence: TGTGCCAGCAGGAACCGGGAACAAGAGACCCAGTACTTC. Protein product: CASRNREQETQYF.

J is TRBJ2-7 and V is TRBV6-1; D perhaps matches TRBD1 (6 bases). This CDR3 contains 15 residues. Between the trimmed V and J ends, which lost 5 bases and 3 bases, there was a span of 17 bases. Germline assignment: CDR1 MNHNS and CDR2 SASEGT. The DNA for the CDR3 is TGTGCCAGCAGTCCTACAGGGATGGGGAGCTACGAGCAGTACTTC. Amino acid sequence: CASSPTGMGSYEQYF.

The genes are TRBV19 and TRBJ2-3; 10 bases map to TRBD2. Unmatched junction bases numbered 2, after V lost 4 bases and J lost 7 bases. Germline assignment: CDR1 LNHDA and CDR2 SQIVND (reference sequence). The CDR3 is 13 residues long. CDR3 amino acids: CASSTSGGYTQYF. The DNA of the CDR3 is TGTGCCAGTAGTACTAGCGGGGGATATACGCAGTATTTT.

J is TRBJ2-7 and V is TRBV18; tentatively, D is TRBD1 or TRBD2 (5 bases each). In germline, CDR1 is KGHSH, CDR2 LQKENI. The CDR3 runs to 14 residues. V was pared by 2 bases and J by 2 bases, with 10 bases between. Here the CDR3 reads CASSPGTDAYEQYF. CDR3 nucleotides: TGTGCCAGCTCACCAGGGACGGACGCCTACGAGCAGTACTTC.

The V call is TRBV5-1, the J call TRBJ2-1; TRBD2 aligns across 10 bases. The CDR3 extends over 15 amino acids. From germline, CDR1 is SGHRS and CDR2 YFSETQ. V lost 5 bases, J lost 7 bases, and 9 bases stayed unmatched. CDR3 sequence (DNA): TGCGCCAGCAGTATCACCGGGACTAGCGAGAATGAGCAGTTCTTC. It codes for CASSITGTSENEQFF.

V is TRBV10-3 and J is TRBJ1-4; D ambiguous. The CDR3 totals 15 residues. V lost 3 bases, J lost 2 bases, and 10 bases lay in between. The germline CDR1 and CDR2 sequences are ENHRY and SYGVKD. The CDR3 region is CAISDSQGTNEKLFF. CDR3 in DNA: TGTGCCATCAGTGATAGTCAAGGGACTAATGAAAAACTGTTTTTT.

This chain uses TRBV27 with TRBJ1-2, with 9 bases matching TRBD1. Germline V gene lookup returns CDR1 MNHEY and CDR2 SMNVEV (reference sequence). Unmatched junction bases numbered 4, after V lost 3 bases and J lost 2 bases. The CDR3 contains 15 residues. The CDR3 sequence: CASSLGGTGNYGYTF. CDR3 nucleotide sequence: TGTGCCAGCAGTTTGGGAGGGACAGGGAACTATGGCTACACCTTC.

The rearrangement joins TRBV11-1 to TRBJ2-7, with TRBD2 matching 12 bases. Losses at the gene ends were 5 bases for V and 4 bases for J; bases not matched to a gene: 3. Germline V gene sequence: CDR1 SGHAT, CDR2 FQDESV (reference sequence). This CDR3 has 14 amino acids. CDR3 nucleotides: TGTGCCAGCAGCCCGACTAGCGGGGGTTACGAGCAGTACTTC. As protein: CASSPTSGGYEQYF.

In its sample, this clone was seen a few times. This chain connects TRBV6-6 to TRBJ2-2, with D possibly being TRBD2 (6 bases). Germline CDR1 reads MNHNY; CDR2 reads SVGAGI (reference sequence). The CDR3 is 15 residues long. The ends were cut back, 8 bases at V and 2 bases at J, with 15 bases in the middle. CDR3 residues: CASQRGGENTGELFF. Written as DNA, the CDR3 is TGTGCCAGCCAAAGGGGCGGGGAAAACACCGGGGAGCTGTTTTTT.